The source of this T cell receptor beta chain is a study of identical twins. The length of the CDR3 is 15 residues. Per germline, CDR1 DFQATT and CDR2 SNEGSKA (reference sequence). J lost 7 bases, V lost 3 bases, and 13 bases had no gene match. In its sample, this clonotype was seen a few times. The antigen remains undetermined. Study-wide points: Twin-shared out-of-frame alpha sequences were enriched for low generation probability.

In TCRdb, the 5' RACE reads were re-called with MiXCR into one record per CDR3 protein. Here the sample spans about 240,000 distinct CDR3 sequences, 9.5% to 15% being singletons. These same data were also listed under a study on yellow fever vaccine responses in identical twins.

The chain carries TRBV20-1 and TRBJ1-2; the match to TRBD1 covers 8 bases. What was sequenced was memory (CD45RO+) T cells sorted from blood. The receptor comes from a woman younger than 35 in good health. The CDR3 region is CSARTGQAPSGGYTF. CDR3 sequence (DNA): TGCAGTGCTAGGACGGGACAGGCGCCGTCGGGTGGCTACACCTTC.